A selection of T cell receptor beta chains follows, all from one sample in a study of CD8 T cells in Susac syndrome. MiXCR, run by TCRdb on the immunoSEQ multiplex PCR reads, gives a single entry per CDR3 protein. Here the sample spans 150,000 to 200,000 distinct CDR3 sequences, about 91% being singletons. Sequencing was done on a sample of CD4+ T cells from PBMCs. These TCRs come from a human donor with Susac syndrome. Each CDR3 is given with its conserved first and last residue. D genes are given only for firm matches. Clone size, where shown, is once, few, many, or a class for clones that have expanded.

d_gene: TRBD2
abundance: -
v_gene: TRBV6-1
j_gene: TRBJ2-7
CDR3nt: TGTGCCAGCAGTCCAACACGCACCTATAGCGGGAGGGCCTACGAGCAGTACTTC
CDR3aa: CASSPTRTYSGRAYEQYF

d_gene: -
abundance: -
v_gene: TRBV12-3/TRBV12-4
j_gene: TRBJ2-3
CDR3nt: TGTGCCAGCACTTTTGGGCCACGCACAGATACGCAGTATTTT
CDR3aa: CASTFGPRTDTQYF

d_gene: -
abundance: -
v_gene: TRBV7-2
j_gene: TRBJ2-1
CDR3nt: TGTGCCAGCAGCTCTACCGCCCAGGGGATTGGATATGAGCAGTTCTTC
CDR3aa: CASSSTAQGIGYEQFF

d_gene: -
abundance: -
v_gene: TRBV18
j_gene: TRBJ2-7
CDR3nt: TGTGCCAGCTCACCCCCAAGCGAGACCTCGGCCGAGCAGTACTTC
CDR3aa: CASSPPSETSAEQYF

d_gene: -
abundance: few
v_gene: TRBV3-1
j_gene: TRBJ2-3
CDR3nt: TGTGCCAGCAGCCAAGGGGGGGAGGCAGCGGATACGCAGTATTTT
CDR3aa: CASSQGGEAADTQYF

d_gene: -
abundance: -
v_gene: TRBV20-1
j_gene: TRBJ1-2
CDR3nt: TGCAGTGCTAGAGATTTAAAGGTAGCCTACACCTTC
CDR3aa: CSARDLKVAYTF

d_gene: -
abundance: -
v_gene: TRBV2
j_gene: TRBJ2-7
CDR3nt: TGTGCCAGCAGTGAAAGGACAAGGGTGGCCGACGAGCAGTACTTC
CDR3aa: CASSERTRVADEQYF

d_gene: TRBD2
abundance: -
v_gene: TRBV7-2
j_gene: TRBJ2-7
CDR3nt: TGTGCCAGCAGCTTAAGGCGGGAGCTGTACGAGCAGTACTTC
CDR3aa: CASSLRRELYEQYF

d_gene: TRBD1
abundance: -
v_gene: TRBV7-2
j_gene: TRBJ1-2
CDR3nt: TGTGCCAGCAGTTTGACCGGGACAGGGGACTATGGCTACACCTTC
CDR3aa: CASSLTGTGDYGYTF

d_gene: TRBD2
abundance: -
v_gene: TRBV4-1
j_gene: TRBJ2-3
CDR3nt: TGCGCCAGCAGCCAGCTAGCGGGGGGGCCAAATACGCAGTATTTT
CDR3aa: CASSQLAGGPNTQYF

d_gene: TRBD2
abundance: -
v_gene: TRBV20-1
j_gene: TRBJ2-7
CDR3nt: TGCAGTGCCCCAAGACTAGCGGGAGGATACGAGCAGTACTTC
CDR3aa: CSAPRLAGGYEQYF

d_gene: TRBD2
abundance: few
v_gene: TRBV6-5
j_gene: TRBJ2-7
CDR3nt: TGTGCCAGCAGTTACTCGAAAGGGCGGGGGACCTCCTACGAGCAGTACTTC
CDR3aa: CASSYSKGRGTSYEQYF

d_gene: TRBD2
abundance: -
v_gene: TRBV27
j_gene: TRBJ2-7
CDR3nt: TGTGCCAGCAGTATGACTAGCGGGCCACGGGGGCAGTACTTC
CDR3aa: CASSMTSGPRGQYF

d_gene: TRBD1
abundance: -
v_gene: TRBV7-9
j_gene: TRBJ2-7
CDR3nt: TGTGCCAGCAGCTCCCCGGGCAGGGGGCATTACGAGCAGTACTTC
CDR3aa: CASSSPGRGHYEQYF

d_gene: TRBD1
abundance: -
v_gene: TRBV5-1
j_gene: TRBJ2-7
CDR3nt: TGCGCCAGCAGCTTGGATGGGACAGGCCCCTACGAGCAGTACTTC
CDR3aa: CASSLDGTGPYEQYF

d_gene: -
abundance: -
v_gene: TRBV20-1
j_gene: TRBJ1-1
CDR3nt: TGCAGTGCTAGCTTGCAGACTGAAGCTTTCTTT
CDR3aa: CSASLQTEAFF

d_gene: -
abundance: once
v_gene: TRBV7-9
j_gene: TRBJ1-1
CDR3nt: TGTGCCAGCAGCTCCAGGGGAGACACTGTAGCTTTCTTT
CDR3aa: CASSSRGDTVAFF

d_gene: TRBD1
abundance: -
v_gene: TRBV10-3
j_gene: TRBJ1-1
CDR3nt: TGTGCCATCAGCGCCCAGGGGGCGAACACTGAAGCTTTCTTT
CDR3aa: CAISAQGANTEAFF

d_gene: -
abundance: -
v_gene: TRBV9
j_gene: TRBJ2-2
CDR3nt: TGTGCCAGCAGCGGAACAGGGCTAATGGGCACCGGGGAGCTGTTTTTT
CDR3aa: CASSGTGLMGTGELFF

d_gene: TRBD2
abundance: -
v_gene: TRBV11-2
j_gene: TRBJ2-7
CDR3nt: TGTGCCAGCAGGGAAAGCGGGGGATACGAGCAGTACTTC
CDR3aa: CASRESGGYEQYF

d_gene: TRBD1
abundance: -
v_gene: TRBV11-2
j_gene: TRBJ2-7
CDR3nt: TGTGCCAGCAGCCTACAGGGACAGGGCTACGAGCAGTACTTC
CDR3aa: CASSLQGQGYEQYF

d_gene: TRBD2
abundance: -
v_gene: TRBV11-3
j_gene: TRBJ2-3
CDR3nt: TGTGCCAGCAGCTCCCGGGGGGGGTTAGAATCTGGCACAGATACGCAGTATTTT
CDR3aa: CASSSRGGLESGTDTQYF

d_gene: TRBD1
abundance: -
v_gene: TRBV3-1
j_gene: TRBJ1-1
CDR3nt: TGTGCCAGCAGCCAAGAACCGGGACAGGGACAAGCTTTCTTT
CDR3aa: CASSQEPGQGQAFF

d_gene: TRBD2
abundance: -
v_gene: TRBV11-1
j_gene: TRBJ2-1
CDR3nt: TGTGCCAGCAGCCACCGAGAGGGACTAGCCTACAATGAGCAGTTCTTC
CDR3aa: CASSHREGLAYNEQFF

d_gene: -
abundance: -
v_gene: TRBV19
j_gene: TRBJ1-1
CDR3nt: TGTGCCAGTAGTTACGACCGGGGCACTGAAGCTTTCTTT
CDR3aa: CASSYDRGTEAFF

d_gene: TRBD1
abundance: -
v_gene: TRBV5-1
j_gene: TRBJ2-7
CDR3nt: TGCGCCAGCAGCCGGGACAGGGGACACGAGCAGTACTTC
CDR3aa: CASSRDRGHEQYF

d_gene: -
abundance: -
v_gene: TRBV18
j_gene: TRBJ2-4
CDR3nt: TGTGCCAGCTCACACAACATAGGGGGTGTAACCAAAAACATTCAGTACTTC
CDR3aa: CASSHNIGGVTKNIQYF

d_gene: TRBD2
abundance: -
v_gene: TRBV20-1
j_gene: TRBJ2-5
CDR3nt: TGCAGTGCCCATTCTAGCGGGAGAACAGAGACCCAGTACTTC
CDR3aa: CSAHSSGRTETQYF

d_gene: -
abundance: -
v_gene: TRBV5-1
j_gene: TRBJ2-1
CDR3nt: TGCGCCAGCAGCTTGGTTAGCTCCCCATCCTACAATGAGCAGTTCTTC
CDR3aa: CASSLVSSPSYNEQFF

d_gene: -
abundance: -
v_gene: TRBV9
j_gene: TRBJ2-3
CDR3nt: TGTGCCAGCAGCGAGCGCGGGGGCCTCACAGATACGCAGTATTTT
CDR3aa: CASSERGGLTDTQYF

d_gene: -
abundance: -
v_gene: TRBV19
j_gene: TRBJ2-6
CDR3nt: TGTGCCAGTAGTATAGAGAGGGTAGGGGCCAACGTCCTGACTTTC
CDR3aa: CASSIERVGANVLTF

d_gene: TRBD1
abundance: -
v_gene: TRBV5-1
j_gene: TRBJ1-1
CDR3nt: TGCGCCAGCAGCTTGGGAGCAGGGGGCTTGGACACTGAAGCTTTCTTT
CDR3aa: CASSLGAGGLDTEAFF

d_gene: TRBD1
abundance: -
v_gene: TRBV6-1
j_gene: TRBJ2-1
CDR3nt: TGTGCCAGCAGGGAGACAGGGCTCCCCTACAATGAGCAGTTCTTC
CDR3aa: CASRETGLPYNEQFF

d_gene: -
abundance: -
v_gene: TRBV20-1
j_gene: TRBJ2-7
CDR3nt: TGCAGTGCTAGATATAACGGATTTTACGAGCAGTACTTC
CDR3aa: CSARYNGFYEQYF

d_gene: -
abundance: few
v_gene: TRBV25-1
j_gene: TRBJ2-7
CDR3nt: TGTGCCAGCAGTCCCCGCAGAGGACGCGAGCAGTACTTC
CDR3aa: CASSPRRGREQYF

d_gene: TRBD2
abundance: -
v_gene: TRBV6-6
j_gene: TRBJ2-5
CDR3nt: TGTGCCAGCAGTTACCTTGCGGGAGTTGAGGAGACCCAGTACTTC
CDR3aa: CASSYLAGVEETQYF

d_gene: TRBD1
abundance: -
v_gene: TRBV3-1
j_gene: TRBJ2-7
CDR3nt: TGTGCCAGCAGCCTACGAGGGACAGGGGGGGTACACGAGCAGTACTTC
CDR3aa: CASSLRGTGGVHEQYF

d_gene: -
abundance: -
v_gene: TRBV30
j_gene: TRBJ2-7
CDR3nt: TGTGCCTGGAGTCAGACTATCCGGGACCTCACCTACGAGCAGTACTTC
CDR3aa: CAWSQTIRDLTYEQYF

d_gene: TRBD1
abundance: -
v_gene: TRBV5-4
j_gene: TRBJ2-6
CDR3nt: TGTGCCAGCAGCTTGGTGGGACAGGGAGCTGGGGCCAACGTCCTGACTTTC
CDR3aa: CASSLVGQGAGANVLTF

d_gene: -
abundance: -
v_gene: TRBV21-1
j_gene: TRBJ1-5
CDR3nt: TGTGCCAGCAGCAAACTTTGGGCACAGGGGTTTATCATTACAAGCAATCAGCCCCAGCATTTT
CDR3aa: CASSKLWAQGFIITSNQPQHF

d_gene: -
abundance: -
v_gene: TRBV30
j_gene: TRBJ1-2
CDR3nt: TGTGCCTGGAGTGTACAGGGATACTATGGCTACACCTTC
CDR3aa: CAWSVQGYYGYTF

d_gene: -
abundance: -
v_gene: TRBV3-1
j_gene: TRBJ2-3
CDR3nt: TGTGCCAGCAGCCAAGTGTTTAGGTTAACCGTCGCAGATACGCAGTATTTT
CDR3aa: CASSQVFRLTVADTQYF

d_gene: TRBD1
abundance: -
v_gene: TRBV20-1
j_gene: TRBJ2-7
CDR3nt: TGCAGTGCTAGAGATCGACAGGGGGCCTACGAGCAGTACTTC
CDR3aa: CSARDRQGAYEQYF

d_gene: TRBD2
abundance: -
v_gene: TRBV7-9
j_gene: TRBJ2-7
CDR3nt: TGTGCCAGCAGCCCCTATCGGGGGGAAATCTACGAGCAGTACTTC
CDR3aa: CASSPYRGEIYEQYF

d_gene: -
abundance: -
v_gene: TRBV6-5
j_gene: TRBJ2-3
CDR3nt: TGTGCCAGCAGTTACTCGTCCCAGGGGATAGATACGCAGTATTTT
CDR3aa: CASSYSSQGIDTQYF

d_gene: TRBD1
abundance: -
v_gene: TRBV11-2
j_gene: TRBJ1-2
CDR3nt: TGTGCCAGCAGTCTGGGACAGGGCAGCCAGATTCATGGCTACACCTTC
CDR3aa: CASSLGQGSQIHGYTF

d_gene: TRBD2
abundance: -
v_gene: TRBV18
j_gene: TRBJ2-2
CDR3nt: TGTGCCAGCTCACCGGATTCTAGCGGTACGAACACCGGGGAGCTGTTTTTT
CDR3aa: CASSPDSSGTNTGELFF

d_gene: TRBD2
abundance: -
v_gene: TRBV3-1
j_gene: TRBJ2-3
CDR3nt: TGTGCCAGCGGACAATTAGCGGGAGGGCCGTCAAGCACAGATACGCAGTATTTT
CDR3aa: CASGQLAGGPSSTDTQYF

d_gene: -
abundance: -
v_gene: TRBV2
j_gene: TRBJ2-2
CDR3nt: TGTGCCAGCCTGGGACGTTCAAACACCGGGGAGCTGTTTTTT
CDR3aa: CASLGRSNTGELFF

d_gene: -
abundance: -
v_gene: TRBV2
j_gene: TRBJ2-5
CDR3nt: TGTGCCAGCTTCTTGTCGGGTGAGACCCAGTACTTC
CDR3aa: CASFLSGETQYF

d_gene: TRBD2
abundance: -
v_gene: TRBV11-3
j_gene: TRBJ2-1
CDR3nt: TGTGCCAGCAGCTCAGGGACTAGCGGGCCTGACAATGAGCAGTTCTTC
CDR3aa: CASSSGTSGPDNEQFF

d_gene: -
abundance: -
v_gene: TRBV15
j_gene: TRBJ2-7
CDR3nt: TGTGCCACCAGCAGAGATGGTAGCCTCGACTACGAGCAGTACTTC
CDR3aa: CATSRDGSLDYEQYF

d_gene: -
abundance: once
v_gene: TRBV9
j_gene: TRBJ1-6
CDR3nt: TGTGCCAGCAGCGTAGGAGGCAGGGACAATTCACCCCTCCACTTT
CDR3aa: CASSVGGRDNSPLHF

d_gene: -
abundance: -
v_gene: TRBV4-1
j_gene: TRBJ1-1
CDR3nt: TGCGCCAGCAGCCAAACTTCGTCCAGTTCATGGAACACTGAAGCTTTCTTT
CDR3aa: CASSQTSSSSWNTEAFF

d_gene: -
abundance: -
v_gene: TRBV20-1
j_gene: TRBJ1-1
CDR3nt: TGCAGTGCTGCCAGGAACACTGAAGCTTTCTTT
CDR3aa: CSAARNTEAFF